The rows below give T cell receptor beta chains drawn from one sample of a study of T cell responses to AZD1222 COVID-19 vaccine. The assay was immunoSEQ multiplex PCR, and TCRdb's table has in-frame clones only and misses some. This sample has fewer than 150,000 clones, with about nine tenths found just once. The sequences come from peripheral blood, collected 28 days after the second AZD1222 dose. All receptors come from an adult who received the AZD1222 COVID-19 vaccine. CDR3s include the opening cysteine and the closing phenylalanine or tryptophan. Fields, in order: CDR3 DNA, CDR3 protein, clone size, D gene, V gene, J gene. The D gene is left open where the match is weak. The listing skips clone size in some rows; elsewhere it reads once, few, many or a size class.

DNA: TGTGCCAGCAGCACCCGGACTAGCGGGAGCGATGAGCAGTTCTTC
CDR3: CASSTRTSGSDEQFF
size: NA
D: TRBD2
V: TRBV5-4
J: TRBJ2-1

DNA: TGTGCCAGCAGTTACTCGGGTGGGGTCCCCCTTTTTGGCTACACCTTC
CDR3: CASSYSGGVPLFGYTF
size: once
D: NA
V: TRBV6-6
J: TRBJ1-2

DNA: TGCGCCAGCAGCTATACAGGGGACTCCTACAATGAGCAGTTCTTC
CDR3: CASSYTGDSYNEQFF
size: NA
D: TRBD1
V: TRBV4-1
J: TRBJ2-1

DNA: TGTGCCAGCAATGGGGAAGGTGGGAACACCGGGGAGCTGTTTTTT
CDR3: CASNGEGGNTGELFF
size: NA
D: NA
V: TRBV2
J: TRBJ2-2

DNA: TGTGCCAGCAGCTTAGCCGCCGGGAGCGGGGCCTTTTCACCCCTCCACTTT
CDR3: CASSLAAGSGAFSPLHF
size: NA
D: NA
V: TRBV7-6
J: TRBJ1-6

DNA: TGTGCCAGCAGTTACTCTGGGGTTCCCACTGAAGCTTTCTTT
CDR3: CASSYSGVPTEAFF
size: NA
D: NA
V: TRBV6-6
J: TRBJ1-1

DNA: TGTGCCAGCAGCGACTGGAGGCCAGGGGAAAAACTGTTTTTT
CDR3: CASSDWRPGEKLFF
size: NA
D: NA
V: TRBV11-2
J: TRBJ1-4

DNA: TGTGCCAGCAGCCCCCTCGGAGGGACAGGGCATATTTACACCTTC
CDR3: CASSPLGGTGHIYTF
size: NA
D: TRBD1
V: TRBV16
J: TRBJ1-2

DNA: TGTGCCTGGAAAGTGACAGGGGACACCGGGGAGCTGTTTTTT
CDR3: CAWKVTGDTGELFF
size: NA
D: TRBD1
V: TRBV30
J: TRBJ2-2

DNA: TGTGCCAGCAGTTACTCGCTTGGCGGCGAGAGCTCCTATAATTCACCCCTCCACTTT
CDR3: CASSYSLGGESSYNSPLHF
size: once
D: NA
V: TRBV6-2/TRBV6-3
J: TRBJ1-6

DNA: TGTGCCAGCAGTTTAGGCGGCAGGCGGGGCTACACCTTC
CDR3: CASSLGGRRGYTF
size: NA
D: NA
V: TRBV12-3/TRBV12-4
J: TRBJ1-2

DNA: TGTGCCAGCAGCCCCCCCTCTTATGATTCACCCCTCCACTTT
CDR3: CASSPPSYDSPLHF
size: NA
D: NA
V: TRBV6-6
J: TRBJ1-6

DNA: TGCGCCAGCAGCCAAGGTCCCGGGACTCCTGACAATGAGCAGTTCTTC
CDR3: CASSQGPGTPDNEQFF
size: NA
D: NA
V: TRBV4-3
J: TRBJ2-1

DNA: TGCGCCAGCAGTGAACAGGGGACCGCAGATACGCAGTATTTT
CDR3: CASSEQGTADTQYF
size: NA
D: TRBD1
V: TRBV10-2
J: TRBJ2-3

DNA: TGTGCCAGCAGCTTCGGTAGCAACCGCAAGGACAGCAACACTGAAGCTTTCTTT
CDR3: CASSFGSNRKDSNTEAFF
size: NA
D: NA
V: TRBV5-6
J: TRBJ1-1

DNA: TGTGCCAGCAGCCAAAGGCAGGGTATCCTCTATGGCTACACCTTC
CDR3: CASSQRQGILYGYTF
size: NA
D: NA
V: TRBV16
J: TRBJ1-2

DNA: TGTGCCAGCAAGGCCGGGACTTTCGACACTGAAGCTTTCTTT
CDR3: CASKAGTFDTEAFF
size: NA
D: NA
V: TRBV6-5
J: TRBJ1-1

DNA: TGTGCCAGCAGCTCGGGACTAGCGGGCAGAACTAGCTCCTACGAGCAGTACTTC
CDR3: CASSSGLAGRTSSYEQYF
size: NA
D: TRBD2
V: TRBV5-5
J: TRBJ2-7